The sequence of this T cell receptor beta chain was determined in a study of blood T cells in healthy people across ages. Overall study context: Per every two T cells, about one barcoded beta molecule was captured by template switching.

CDR3 size: 14 residues. Germline V gene data show CDR1 as KGHSH and CDR2 as LQKENI. J was trimmed by 2 bases and V by 3 bases; bases with no gene match: 4. Primed by a sample-barcoded 5' primer and a J-beta primer mix, a second PCR proceeded for about 6 to 12 cycles. TCRdb used MiXCR to reprocess the 5' RACE reads, holding one entry per CDR3 protein. Seen here are approximately 2,000,000 distinct CDR3 sequences, 39% observed once, and the top ten hold under 25%. Sequencing was done on a sample of blood. This sequence was found in a human donor in good health. V and J are TRBV18 and TRBJ2-7; TRBD1 matches 7 bases. The CDR3 loop reads CASSPYRGAYEQYF. DNA of the CDR3: TGTGCCAGCTCACCGTACAGGGGTGCCTACGAGCAGTACTTC.